This T cell receptor beta chain was retrieved from a study of CD8 T cells in Susac syndrome (dated by TCRdb to the late 2010s). Background on the whole study: Among the sequenced Susac syndrome patients, more than five had clinically active disease and about 8 were in clinical remission. At blood withdrawal, Susac syndrome patients were either therapy-naive, taking corticosteroids (in some cases with IVIg as well), or taking IVIg alone. Whether CD8+ T cell activation and differentiation in Susac syndrome was antigen driven was tested using repertoire sequencing.

Comment on this clonotype: Its antigen is not yet known. Nothing much larger sits one base from this clone, and base qualities are not available.

Peripheral blood CD8+ and CD4+ T cells from healthy donors, Susac syndrome patients and multiple sclerosis patients were profiled by high-throughput TCR beta sequencing. Recently defined diagnostic criteria for definite or probable disease were met by the Susac syndrome patients. CD8+ TEMRA cells were enriched by FACS, while bulk CD8+ and CD4+ T cells were purified by magnetic negative isolation. Blood was drawn into EDTA tubes, processed within 24 hours, and PBMCs were isolated by density gradient centrifugation. PBMCs destined for TCR sequencing were cryopreserved in liquid nitrogen and later thawed in a 37 °C water bath. The sorted or isolated CD4+, CD8+ and CD8+ TEMRA cells reached a purity of at least 90%. RNA was extracted using the RNeasy kit, and about 0.5 to 1 ug of the RNA was reverse transcribed with random hexamers. TCR beta CDR3 regions were amplified with the immunoSEQ multiplex PCR assay covering 54 Vbeta and 13 Jbeta segments. Bias from PCR amplification was corrected by using a synthetic template baseline for primer optimization and for computational correction. The source study handled its data this way. Only productive sequences were kept, with reads annotated to V, D and J genes according to IMGT and analyzed in immunoSEQ Analyzer. Clonality was computed as one minus Shannon entropy normalized by log2 of the number of productive unique sequences. Public and private clones were assessed among the 100 most prevalent clones of each patient and control. Susac-specific clones were defined as absent from healthy and MS cohorts, over a thousand published viral clones and other ImmuneACCESS disease sequences. Using fastp trimming at Q25 and MiXCR clonotype assembly, TCRdb reanalyzed the public sequencing data and kept in-frame beta chains. Each CDR3 protein gets just one entry, which takes the most common genes and DNA from the rows behind it. The V and J calls were determined by TCRdb, not by the authors. Recorded for this sample are under 90,000 distinct CDR3 sequences; 85% to 95% of them occurred a single time. The leading ten clones occupy roughly 0.56% of the sample.

Broader findings and caveats from the paper: The TCR sequencing and HLA analysis was acknowledged to have included a relatively small number of individuals. In the CD4+ T cell repertoire of Susac syndrome patients, clonal expansion was not detected.

Taken from the germline V gene, the CDR1 and CDR2 loops are SGHTA and FQGNSA. Counted from cysteine to phenylalanine, this CDR3 has 15 amino acids. Left in the record is the CDR3 DNA by itself, 45 bases read in frame from the first base. After removal of 1 base from V and 0 bases from J, the junction retains 3 bases not matched to a gene. Material for sequencing was CD4+ T cells from PBMCs. This TCR was sampled from a human donor with Susac syndrome. The V gene is TRBV7-2 and the J gene is TRBJ2-7; 7 bases in between match TRBD1. The DNA reads TGTGCCAGCAGCTTAGAGCCAGGGGGCTCCTACGAGCAGTACTTC. This translates into CASSLEPGGSYEQYF.